The source of this T cell receptor beta chain is a study of shared clonotypes between healthy human individuals (TCRdb year 2020). Some background on the complete study: The cohort included three men and two women between 18 and 49 years of age. Per donor, three plates each were used for CD4 naive and CD4 memory, two for CD8 naive, and one for CD8 memory. To estimate repertoire size and how much clonotype sharing occurs between individuals, the study deeply sequenced the blood TCR repertoires of several healthy adults. Libraries were prepared and TCR repertoires were sequenced by different laboratories using diverse techniques, in order to increase sequencing depth and limit assay-specific biases. Each donor's leukapheresis produced roughly between roughly 0.85 and 10 billion PBMCs.

Study-level results and caveats: Sharing across a handful of donors was observed for 4.5% to 6.5% of naive CD4, over 3% of naive CD8, over 2% of memory CD4, and roughly 0.43% of memory CD8 clonotypes. Higher generation probabilities were observed for clonotypes shared by all four sorted-subset donors than for non-shared clonotypes. Estimated clonotype richness was generally larger for naive than for memory subsets. Pairwise subsampling led to the expectation that sequencing depth would affect the degree of clonotype sharing among donors. The small number of donors limited the genetic and exposure-history diversity represented. Only blood was sampled, and tissue TCR repertoires likely differ from those in blood. Even with the large sequencing depth, rarefaction of the sorted-subset datasets indicated that sequencing was incomplete.

With respect to this clone: Its antigen target is currently unknown. Base qualities are not recorded, but no much larger clone differs from it by a single base. Distinct nucleotide sequences in the sample also encode this CDR3.

Using the deep immunoSEQ assay, TCR CDR3 regions were amplified from genomic DNA by multiplex PCR. Extracted genomic DNA from each cell subset was spread evenly across all wells of several immunoSEQ 96-well plates, with each plate serving as a replicate. For sorted subsets, roughly 0.2 ug genomic DNA, equal to about 30,000 T cell genomes, was loaded into each replicate PCR. Purified libraries were quantified with a Qubit 3.0 fluorometer, sized on a Bioanalyzer 2100, and re-quantified with the KAPA Library Quantification kit. A separate single-read 150-cycle Illumina NextSeq 550 flow cell was used to sequence each immunoSEQ 96-well plate. As for how the authors treated the data: Because the immunoSEQ output included only junctional sequences and no quality scores, the filtering could not be the same as the filtering used for full-length reads. Sequences were annotated with PyIR, a Python wrapper for IgBLAST v1.9, and V/J genes and CDR3 were assigned using IMGT germline references. Reads with weak V/J assignments (E-value above 1e-6), missing CDR3, stop codons, out-of-frame junctions, or ambiguous translated residues were removed. V3J clonotypes were defined as sequences sharing an identical inferred V gene, J gene, and CDR3 amino acid sequence. Percentage overlap between repertoires was computed as shared unique clonotypes divided by the size of the smaller repertoire. Repertoire richness was assessed with RTK rarefaction, the Chao1 estimator, and Recon v2.1 estimates of unobserved clonotypes. Generation probabilities were computed with OLGA for all TCRbeta clonotypes obtained by the gDNA method from a few donors. In TCRdb, the immuneACCESS table is reduced to in-frame sequences with V and J assigned. These tables do not hold every clone; where another copy was compared, an unresolved V gene accounts for under half, and the others remain unexplained. The D gene and trimming were derived from the DNA, and the V and J assignments and clone size from that table. The sample table contains 1.5 million to 2.5 million clones; only one count was recorded for just under 95% of them. The ten largest make up 1% to 1.5% of the sample.

CD8 naive samples were obtained by positive selection for CCR7 among CD45RO-negative cells, yielding a CD45RA+CCR7+ population from which TemRA cells were excluded. Donors were healthy HIV-negative adults with no recently reported acute infections or vaccinations. All donors were Caucasian adults living in Nashville, Tennessee, USA. After blood collection by leukapheresis, PBMCs were isolated using Ficoll-Histopaque density gradient centrifugation and then cryopreserved in the vapor phase of liquid nitrogen. Analytical flow cytometry was used to check the purity and quantity of each magnetically sorted T cell population. Genomic DNA was isolated from each sorted fraction and quantified by UV absorbance on a Nanodrop 2000c. The receptor's source is a man aged 18-30 years in good health. Material for sequencing was naive CD8+ T cells sorted from blood. Explained via the paper, the cell subset or site label denotes: CD45RA+CCR7+.

The encoded CDR3 is CAWSVGEDTQYF. The DNA reads TGTGCCTGGAGTGTAGGAGAAGATACGCAGTATTTT. In this chain, TRBV30 is recombined with TRBJ2-3, with the D gene call left open. The germline V gene (reference sequence) supplies CDR1 GTSNPN and CDR2 SVGIG. The CDR3 covers 12 residues, taking in both the cysteine and the phenylalanine. Only the CDR3 portion is preserved as DNA: 36 bases, with reading frame beginning at the first base. The V end loses 0 bases and the J end loses 5 bases, and a stretch of 6 bases separates them.